The clone carrying this TCR beta chain was recorded at least ten times. The sample comes from a study of T cells in Graves' hyperthyroidism and ophthalmopathy. Across the whole study: Peripheral blood sampling occurred at initial diagnosis, before any treatment.

Using RNA transcripts as the source, TCR beta CDR3 regions were amplified. HTBI primers were the set used in a first-round RT-PCR of the TCR CDR3. TCRdb independently ran MiXCR on the multiplex PCR reads; one entry per CDR3 protein. The sample lists around 450,000 distinct CDR3 sequences, around 16% seen once, with less than 15% in the top ten. Trimming left V 1 base short and J 1 base short, with 10 bases between. The CDR3 loop spans 15 amino acids. In germline, CDR1 is LGHNA, CDR2 YSLEER. The chain combines TRBV4-3 with TRBJ1-1; unclear D gene. The sequenced sample consisted of blood. The sequence was collected from a woman between 18 and 29 years old with Graves' hyperthyroidism. The CDR3 is CASSQADQRNTEAFF. CDR3 nucleotide sequence: TGCGCCAGCAGCCAAGCCGACCAGCGGAACACTGAAGCTTTCTTT.